This T cell receptor (beta chain) was identified in a study of breast tumors, draining lymph nodes, adjacent tissues. Overall study findings and caveats: That most tumor T cells come from lymph nodes remained unproven. Tumors had less TCR diversity than lymph nodes, more than nontumor tissue.

This clonotype has only a few counts. Its antigen remains unidentified. Breast cancer patients provided tissue from their axillary draining lymph nodes. Germline CDR1 is MDHEN and CDR2 is SYDVKM. The CDR3 runs to 14 residues. The V and J ends lost 4 bases and 1 base respectively, with 11 bases between them. TCRdb passed the multiplex PCR reads through MiXCR, listing each CDR3 protein once. This table holds around 150,000 distinct CDR3 sequences, around 24% found once. The sequence was collected from a female donor with breast cancer. Some clones in this sample may be carry-over from other donors' samples. The chain is built from TRBV28 and TRBJ2-7; D ambiguous. Source material: axillary lymph node tissue. This CDR3 reads CASSSLAGSYEQYF. The CDR3 DNA follows: TGTGCCAGCAGTTCCCTGGCCGGGTCCTACGAGCAGTACTTC.